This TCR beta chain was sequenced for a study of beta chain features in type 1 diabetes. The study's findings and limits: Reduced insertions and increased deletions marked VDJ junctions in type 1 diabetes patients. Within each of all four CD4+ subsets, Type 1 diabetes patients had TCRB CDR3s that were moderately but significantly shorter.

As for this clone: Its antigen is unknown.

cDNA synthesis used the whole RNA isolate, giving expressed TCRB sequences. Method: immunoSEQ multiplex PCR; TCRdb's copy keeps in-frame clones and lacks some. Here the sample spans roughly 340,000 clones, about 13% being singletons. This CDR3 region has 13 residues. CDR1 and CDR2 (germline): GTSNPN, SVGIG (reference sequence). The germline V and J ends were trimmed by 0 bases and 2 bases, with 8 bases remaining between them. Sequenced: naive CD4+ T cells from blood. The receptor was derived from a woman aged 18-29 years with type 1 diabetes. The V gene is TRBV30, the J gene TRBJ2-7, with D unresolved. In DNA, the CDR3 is TGTGCCTGGAGTGTCGGAGCGACCTACGAGCAGTACTTC. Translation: CAWSVGATYEQYF.